The rows below give T cell receptor beta chains drawn from one sample of a study of T cell repertoires in cytomegalovirus infection. TCRdb processed the reads anew with MiXCR; each CDR3 protein has one entry. The sample yields 510,000 or so distinct CDR3 sequences, more than 20% seen once. The sequencing input was PBMCs. The receptors derive from a human donor in good health (CMV status not recorded). Some clones in this sample may be carry-over from other donors' samples. Each CDR3 is given with its conserved first and last residue. D genes are given only for firm matches. Not all rows give a size; the values are once, few, many and, for expanded clones, a class.

D gene,clone size,V gene,J gene,CDR3 protein,CDR3 DNA
-,-,TRBV20-1,TRBJ1-5,CSASVGYPGPPQPQHF,TGCAGTGCTAGCGTTGGGTACCCGGGCCCACCTCAGCCCCAGCATTTT
-,many,TRBV12-5,TRBJ1-2,CASGRVVGDGLYGYTF,TGTGCTAGTGGACGGGTAGTTGGGGACGGATTATATGGCTACACCTTC
TRBD2,-,TRBV6-2/TRBV6-3,TRBJ2-3,CASRPLAGDRDTQYF,TGTGCCAGCAGACCACTAGCGGGAGATAGAGATACGCAGTATTTT
-,few,TRBV19,TRBJ2-2,CASSIIGQLDTGELFF,TGTGCCAGTAGTATAATTGGACAGTTGGACACCGGGGAGCTGTTTTTT
-,many,TRBV24-1,TRBJ1-1,CATRQGKSPNTEAFF,TGTGCCACCAGACAGGGAAAATCGCCCAACACTGAAGCTTTCTTT
-,few,TRBV7-2,TRBJ1-5,CASSLAGTGTNQPQHF,TGTGCCAGCAGCTTAGCGGGGACGGGGACAAATCAGCCCCAGCATTTT
TRBD1,few,TRBV5-1,TRBJ2-2,CASSLSGQGTQVELFF,TGCGCCAGCAGCTTGTCAGGACAGGGGACACAGGTTGAGCTGTTTTTT
-,-,TRBV28,TRBJ2-7,CASSESTGLYEQYF,TGTGCCAGCAGTGAATCGACGGGACTCTACGAGCAGTACTTC
-,many,TRBV12-5,TRBJ1-1,CASGSRERATEAFF,TGTGCTAGTGGCTCCAGGGAAAGAGCAACTGAAGCTTTCTTT
TRBD2,-,TRBV14,TRBJ2-3,CASSQGTSGRLTDTQYF,TGTGCCAGCAGCCAAGGGACTAGCGGGAGATTGACAGATACGCAGTATTTT
-,-,TRBV15,TRBJ1-2,CATSRVIRDGYTF,TGTGCCACCAGCAGAGTCATCCGGGATGGCTACACCTTC
-,few,TRBV7-2,TRBJ2-6,CASSRAGSLRANVLTF,TGTGCCAGCAGCCGTGCAGGATCTCTGAGGGCCAACGTCCTGACTTTC
TRBD2,-,TRBV6-2/TRBV6-3,TRBJ2-1,CASWGASGISSYNEQFF,TGTGCCAGCTGGGGAGCTAGCGGGATTAGCTCCTACAATGAGCAGTTCTTC
TRBD2,-,TRBV5-8,TRBJ2-3,CASSLSGSGMTDTQYF,TGTGCCAGCAGCTTGAGTGGAAGCGGGATGACAGATACGCAGTATTTT
-,many,TRBV7-2,TRBJ1-1,CASRGFTEAFF,TGTGCCAGCAGGGGCTTCACTGAAGCTTTCTTT
-,few,TRBV11-2,TRBJ2-1,CASSLGAGTTYNEQFF,TGTGCCAGCAGCTTAGGGGCAGGGACAACCTACAATGAGCAGTTCTTC
-,few,TRBV7-8,TRBJ2-5,CASSLDPPQYF,TGTGCCAGCAGCTTAGATCCACCCCAGTACTTC
TRBD1,few,TRBV5-1,TRBJ2-5,CASRSTGENVGETQYF,TGCGCCAGCAGATCGACAGGGGAGAATGTCGGGGAGACCCAGTACTTC
-,-,TRBV2,TRBJ2-1,CASRTNNNEQFF,TGTGCCAGCCGGACTAACAACAATGAGCAGTTCTTC
TRBD2,many,TRBV28,TRBJ2-2,CAPIVMPSGRPITGELFF,TGTGCCCCGATTGTGATGCCTAGCGGGAGACCTATTACCGGGGAGCTGTTTTTT
TRBD2,-,TRBV11-2,TRBJ2-3,CASRPGGYGNTQYF,TGTGCCAGCCGCCCGGGAGGGTATGGAAATACGCAGTATTTT
-,few,TRBV5-4,TRBJ2-3,CASSLRLAEHTDTQYF,TGTGCCAGCAGCCTGCGATTAGCGGAGCACACAGATACGCAGTATTTT
-,-,TRBV20-1,TRBJ1-5,CSAHTPARAESYQPQHF,TGCAGTGCCCACACGCCGGCCAGGGCTGAGAGTTATCAGCCCCAGCATTTT
TRBD2,-,TRBV19,TRBJ2-1,CASSKGTSGRPGYNEQFF,TGTGCCAGTAGTAAAGGGACTAGCGGGAGGCCGGGGTACAATGAGCAGTTCTTC
-,few,TRBV11-2,TRBJ1-4,CASSYTGTYNEKLFF,TGTGCCAGCAGCTACACCGGGACTTATAATGAAAAACTGTTTTTT
TRBD2,-,TRBV6-2/TRBV6-3,TRBJ2-1,CASRNSGSSYNEQFF,TGTGCCAGCAGAAATAGCGGGAGCTCCTACAATGAGCAGTTCTTC
TRBD2,few,TRBV11-2,TRBJ2-1,CASSLSLAGNNEQFF,TGTGCCAGCAGCTTATCACTAGCGGGAAATAATGAGCAGTTCTTC